This T cell receptor beta chain emerged from a study of breast tumors, draining lymph nodes, adjacent tissues. TCRdb re-analysed the multiplex PCR reads in MiXCR, keeping a single row per CDR3 protein. This table has approximately 300,000 distinct CDR3 sequences, 30% appearing once. Samples came from axillary lymph nodes draining the breast cancer. This clonotype was detected ten times or more. There are 15 residues in the CDR3. Germline-derived CDR1 and CDR2 are LGHNA and YSLEER. V lost 2 bases and J 3 bases, leaving 14 bases between the germline ends. Sequenced material: axillary lymph node tissue. V usage is TRBV4-3 and J usage is TRBJ2-7; D not resolved. The TCR comes from a female donor with breast cancer. Some clones in this sample may be carry-over from other donors' samples. Here the CDR3 reads CASSQNPGVGYEQYF. For the CDR3, the DNA is TGCGCCAGCAGCCAAAATCCAGGAGTAGGCTACGAGCAGTACTTC.